This T cell receptor (beta chain) was retrieved from a study of CD8+ T cells in alopecia areata. Treatment in this sample: oral pan-JAK inhibitor, 5-10 mg twice daily. The CDR3 covers 18 residues. J was trimmed by 2 bases and V by 2 bases; bases with no gene match: 11. Germline assignment: CDR1 SGHNT and CDR2 YENEEA. Extracted RNA was reverse transcribed, and the resulting cDNA served as sequencing template. The data were produced by immunoSEQ multiplex PCR, yet TCRdb's version contains in-frame clones alone and is incomplete. Here the sample spans some 200,000 clones, around 50% being singletons. V and J are TRBV11-3 and TRBJ2-3; TRBD2 aligns across 9 bases. The source of this sequence is a human donor with alopecia areata. The source material was CD8+ T cells sorted from blood, sampled at week 24, from a patient treated with tofacitinib. The CDR3 here is CASSLISLAGANTDTQYF. The DNA of the CDR3 is TGTGCCAGCAGCTTAATTTCCTTAGCGGGGGCCAACACAGATACGCAGTATTTT.